This T cell receptor (beta chain) was recovered during a study of blood T cell repertoires in COVID-19. Overall study: From the United States, Italy and Spain came samples of acute and convalescent COVID-19.

The CDR3 covers 15 residues. The germline V gene has CDR1 LNHDA and CDR2 SQIVND (reference sequence). The V end lost 5 bases, the J end lost 4 bases, and 12 bases lay between the germline ends. Sequencing used immunoSEQ multiplex PCR; TCRdb keeps in-frame clones, though not all of them. Here the sample spans some 130,000 clones, about 80% being singletons. What was sequenced was peripheral blood. This TCR was recovered from a woman in her forties or fifties with acute or convalescent COVID-19. The chain joins TRBV19 to TRBJ2-6; perhaps TRBD1 as D (6 bases). The CDR3 protein is CASSPTGPGANVLTF. The CDR3 nucleotides read TGTGCCAGTAGTCCAACAGGGCCCGGGGCCAACGTCCTGACTTTC.